A single sample gave rise to the 21 T cell receptor beta chains below, sequenced in a study of CD8+CD57+ T cells in acquired aplastic anemia. In patients chosen for sequencing, flow cytometry had shown CD8+CD57+ cell expansion. Profiling that covered TCR beta VDJ and CDR3 relied on genomic DNA as its template. TCRdb redid the calling of the reads with MiXCR, one entry per CDR3 protein. This table holds roughly 200,000 distinct CDR3 sequences, 55% to 65% found once. Sequencing used sorted CD4+, CD8+, or CD8+CD57+ T cells (not recorded which) from PBMCs. Source of these receptors: a human donor with aplastic anemia.

This rearrangement joins TRBV29-1 to TRBJ2-7, with D perhaps TRBD1 or TRBD2 (5 bases each). The germline CDR1 and CDR2 sequences are SQVTM and ANQGSEA. V was trimmed by 2 bases and J by 7 bases, leaving 15 bases between them. There are 13 residues in the CDR3. CDR3 amino acids: CSVERRVGGEQYF. CDR3 nucleotides: TGCAGCGTTGAACGCAGGGTCGGAGGAGAGCAGTACTTC.

This sequence joins TRBV29-1 and TRBJ1-1, with D hard to call. V gave up 0 bases and J gave up 5 bases, with 13 bases separating them. There are 14 residues in the CDR3. The V gene's germline CDR1 is SQVTM and CDR2 ANQGSEA. The CDR3: CSVEDLALLTEAFF. CDR3 sequence (DNA): TGCAGCGTTGAAGATCTAGCCCTATTAACTGAAGCTTTCTTT.

The V gene is TRBV7-3, the J gene TRBJ1-2; D may be TRBD1 (6 bases). This CDR3 region has 14 residues. Per the germline V gene, CDR1 is SGHTA and CDR2 is FQGTGA. Trimming took off 5 bases at V and 7 bases at J, with 17 bases between the two ends. CDR3 DNA sequence: TGTGCCAGCAGCCTATGGGGGGCGCCGAGTGGCTACACCTTC. It is translated as CASSLWGAPSGYTF.

The J gene is TRBJ2-5, the V gene TRBV29-1, with TRBD1 identical over 7 bases. The CDR3 runs to 14 residues. Germline values: CDR1 SQVTM, CDR2 ANQGSEA. With 4 bases clipped from V and 4 bases from J, the junction kept 9 bases outside the gene matches. As DNA, the CDR3 is TGCAGCGTTGGGCAGACAGGGACGTCAGAGACCCAGTACTTC. It translates to CSVGQTGTSETQYF.

For this clonotype: The junction departs from germline at one end; a sequencing error may be responsible. The chain combines TRBV7-9 with TRBJ2-7; weak D call: TRBD2 (6 bases). Germline V lookup: CDR1 SEHNR, CDR2 FQNEAQ (reference sequence). The CDR3 has 16 residues. This chain's CDR3 is CASSSREVADPYEQYF. The CDR3 DNA reads as TGCGCCAGCAGCTCGAGGGAAGTAGCGGACCCCTACGAGCAGTACTTC.

About this clonotype itself: The CDR3 ends on some other residue instead of the conserved phenylalanine or tryptophan, so this is likely a read error. The genes are TRBV7-2 and TRBJ2-7; 7 bases line up with TRBD1. V gave up 1 base and J gave up 3 bases; unmatched junction bases: 6. This CDR3 spans 15 amino acids. Germline loops: CDR1 SGHTA, CDR2 FQGNSA. The DNA of the CDR3 is TGTGCCAGCAGCTTAGAGGGACAGTCAGACTACGAGCAGTACTGC. Its translation: CASSLEGQSDYEQYC.

The chain has TRBV20-1 and TRBJ2-7; TRBD1 is a possible D gene (6 bases). Germline V gene lookup returns CDR1 DFQATT and CDR2 SNEGSKA (reference sequence). The ends were cut back, 3 bases at V and 6 bases at J, with 18 bases in the middle. The CDR3 extends over 14 amino acids. In DNA, the CDR3 is TGCAGTGCTAGTGGGACATTTGGTGCACGCGAGCAGTACTTC. As protein: CSASGTFGAREQYF.

V usage is TRBV20-1 and J usage is TRBJ2-7, with D possibly TRBD2 on 6 matching bases. The CDR3 extends over 13 amino acids. Germline lookup yields CDR1 DFQATT and CDR2 SNEGSKA (reference sequence). Written as DNA, the CDR3 is TGCAGCTTTAGGGACTGGGGGAGGTACGAGCAGTACTTC. It codes for CSFRDWGRYEQYF.

J is TRBJ1-2 and V is TRBV30; no clear D gene. CDR3 length: 13 residues. V was shortened by 1 base and J by 2 bases, with 8 bases between the two germline ends. Germline CDR1 GTSNPN, CDR2 SVGIG (reference sequence). CDR3 sequence: CAWSETGNYGYTF. In nucleotides, the CDR3 is TGTGCCTGGAGTGAAACCGGGAACTATGGCTACACCTTC.

In its sample, this clonotype was seen many times. The chain combines TRBV7-6 with TRBJ2-7, with D hard to call. CDR1 and CDR2 (germline): SGHVS, FNYEAQ. This CDR3 has 16 residues. Between the trimmed V and J ends, which lost 3 bases and 3 bases, there was a span of 18 bases. The chain's CDR3 is CASSLDETTGDYEQYF. The CDR3 DNA is TGTGCCAGCAGCTTGGACGAGACAACTGGGGACTACGAGCAGTACTTC.

This clonotype was seen many times. The gene calls are TRBV4-1 and TRBJ2-2; D not certain. Germline assignment: CDR1 MGHRA and CDR2 YSYEKL. V was clipped by 4 bases and J by 1 base, with 19 bases between them. There are 18 residues in the CDR3. CDR3 sequence reads: CASSLPPPGYKNTGELFF. The CDR3 DNA sequence: TGCGCCAGCAGCCTCCCTCCTCCGGGCTACAAGAACACCGGGGAGCTGTTTTTT.

V gene TRBV7-2 combines with J gene TRBJ2-1, with D possibly being TRBD1 (6 bases). Per germline, CDR1 SGHTA and CDR2 FQGNSA. The CDR3 runs 15 residues. V was clipped by 0 bases and J by 3 bases, with 9 bases between them. The CDR3 loop reads CASSLAGRGYNEQFF. CDR3 DNA: TGTGCCAGCAGCTTAGCAGGCAGGGGCTACAATGAGCAGTTCTTC.

This clonotype showed up just once. The chain has TRBV10-3 and TRBJ2-3; 11 bases map to TRBD2. V dropped 1 base and J dropped 1; count of bases not matched to a gene: 1. Looked up from germline, CDR1 is ENHRY and CDR2 is SYGVKD. This CDR3 is 16 amino acids long. This CDR3 is CAISELTSGGTDTQYF. Here the CDR3 DNA reads TGTGCCATCAGTGAGTTGACTAGCGGGGGCACAGATACGCAGTATTTT.

The CDR3 spells CSVELVGGYGYTF. The CDR3 bases are TGCAGCGTTGAATTAGTCGGAGGCTATGGCTACACCTTC. V usage is TRBV29-1 and J usage is TRBJ1-2; D not certain. V was clipped by 2 bases and J by 4 bases, with 11 bases between them. This CDR3 spans 13 amino acids. CDR1 is SQVTM, CDR2 ANQGSEA, per germline.

In its sample, this clonotype is medium-sized (0.01 to 0.1%). The V gene is TRBV29-1, the J gene TRBJ1-3; D unresolved. Germline CDR1 and CDR2: SQVTM and ANQGSEA. The germline V and J ends were trimmed by 4 bases and 3 bases, with 10 bases remaining between them. The CDR3 totals 13 residues. The CDR3 region has the DNA TGCAGCGTTGTAGGTCAGCATGGAAACACCATATATTTT. It translates to CSVVGQHGNTIYF.

This clonotype came up a few times. V and J are TRBV5-1 and TRBJ2-7; TRBD2 matches at 7 bases. CDR3 length equals 15 residues. Germline lookup yields CDR1 SGHRS and CDR2 YFSETQ. V dropped 4 bases and J dropped 7; count of bases not matched to a gene: 14. The CDR3 sequence is CASSTLAGVSTEQYF. CDR3 DNA: TGCGCCAGCAGCACCTTAGCGGGTGTTAGTACTGAGCAGTACTTC. Together with reference TRBV5-1 and TRBJ2-7, the CDR3 gives the full variable domain: KAGVTQTPRYLIKTRGQQVTLSCSPISGHRSVSWYQQTPGQGLQFLFEYFSETQRNKGNFPGRFSGRQFSNSRSEMNVSTLELGDSALYLCASSTLAGVSTEQYFGPGTRLTVT.

The V gene is TRBV20-1, the J gene TRBJ2-3; D remains ambiguous. Trimming cost V 6 bases and J 0 bases, with 13 bases left between them. This CDR3 is built from 14 residues. Germline V gene sequence: CDR1 DFQATT, CDR2 SNEGSKA (reference sequence). CDR3 sequence (DNA): TGCAGTGCCCCCGTAGGGCCTAGCACAGATACGCAGTATTTT. It translates to CSAPVGPSTDTQYF.

V gene TRBV12-3 or TRBV12-4 combines with J gene TRBJ2-3; no firm D call. This CDR3 is built from 12 residues. Trimming shortened V by 0 bases and J by 8 bases, and 6 bases separated the two germline ends. The CDR3 sequence: CASSLAQTTQYF. The CDR3 DNA sequence: TGTGCCAGCAGTTTAGCCCAAACTACGCAGTATTTT.

The CDR3 here is CASRPLRDSGQETQYF. CDR3 sequence (DNA): TGTGCCAGCAGACCTCTTCGGGACAGCGGTCAAGAGACCCAGTACTTC. The chain recombines TRBV9 with TRBJ2-5; 7 bases are shared with TRBD1. With V trimmed by 5 bases and J by 2 bases, 12 bases remained unmatched. Germline V gives CDR1 SGDLS, CDR2 YYNGEE. The CDR3 sequence is 16 residues long.

The V and J genes are TRBV2 and TRBJ2-5; D is uncertain. The germline V gene encodes CDR1 SNHLY and CDR2 FYNNEI. The CDR3 is 13 amino acids. V was shortened by 6 bases and J by 5 bases, with 13 bases between the two germline ends. CDR3 loop: CASRDGMWETQYF. CDR3 bases: TGTGCCAGCAGGGATGGGATGTGGGAGACCCAGTACTTC.

This sequence joins TRBV7-9 and TRBJ2-1; 7 nucleotides line up with TRBD1. J gave up 6 bases and V 2 bases, and 10 bases lay outside the gene matches. Germline V gene data show CDR1 as SEHNR and CDR2 as FQNEAQ (reference sequence). The CDR3 is 16 amino acids. This CDR3 reads CASSLTETTGFNEQFF. The CDR3 region has the DNA TGTGCCAGCAGCTTAACGGAAACGACAGGGTTCAATGAGCAGTTCTTC.